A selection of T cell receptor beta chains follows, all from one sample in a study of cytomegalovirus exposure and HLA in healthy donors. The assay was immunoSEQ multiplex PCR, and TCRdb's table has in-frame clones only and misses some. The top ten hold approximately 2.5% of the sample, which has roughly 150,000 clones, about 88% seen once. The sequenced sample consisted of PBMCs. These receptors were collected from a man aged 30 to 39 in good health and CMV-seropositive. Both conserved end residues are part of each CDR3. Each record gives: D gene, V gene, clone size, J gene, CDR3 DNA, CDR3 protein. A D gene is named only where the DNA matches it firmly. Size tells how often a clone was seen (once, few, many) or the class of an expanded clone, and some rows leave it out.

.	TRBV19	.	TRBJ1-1	TGTGCCAGTAGTATATTCGGGGAACAGAGAGCTTTCTTT	CASSIFGEQRAFF
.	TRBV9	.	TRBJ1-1	TGTGCCAGCAGCGTAGGGACAGTTAGCTCTGAAGCTTTCTTT	CASSVGTVSSEAFF
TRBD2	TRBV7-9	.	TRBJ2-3	TGTGCCAGCAGCCCCGGGACTAGCGGGACCCCCGGGCAAGATACGCAGTATTTT	CASSPGTSGTPGQDTQYF
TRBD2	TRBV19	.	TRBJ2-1	TGTGCCAGTACCCCTGGGGGGGGCTCCTACAATGAGCAGTTCTTC	CASTPGGGSYNEQFF
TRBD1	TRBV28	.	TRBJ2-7	TGTGCCAGTTGGGGACAGGGGTTCTACGAGCAGTACTTC	CASWGQGFYEQYF
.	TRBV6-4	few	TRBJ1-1	TGTGCCAGCAGTTGGAGGGGCCGTCCGGATTTATACACTGAAGCTTTCTTT	CASSWRGRPDLYTEAFF
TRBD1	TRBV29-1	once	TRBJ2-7	TGCAGCGTTGAGCCACCCGACAGGGCCGGCGAGCAGTACTTC	CSVEPPDRAGEQYF
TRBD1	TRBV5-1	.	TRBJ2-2	TGCGCCAGCAGCCTACCTTTGGACAGGGGGCTGGACACCGGGGAGCTGTTTTTT	CASSLPLDRGLDTGELFF
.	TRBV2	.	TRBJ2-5	TGTGCCAGCAGTGGTAACAGGGTCGCGGAGACCCAGTACTTC	CASSGNRVAETQYF
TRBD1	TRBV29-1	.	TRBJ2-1	TGCAGCGTTGAAAGGGACAGGGGCGACAATGAGCAGTTCTTC	CSVERDRGDNEQFF
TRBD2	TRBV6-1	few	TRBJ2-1	TGTGCCAGCAGATGGGGGGGGAGGGTTGAGCAGTTCTTC	CASRWGGRVEQFF
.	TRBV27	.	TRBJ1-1	TGTGCCAGCAGTTTAATTCCGACAGCGAACACTGAAGCTTTCTTT	CASSLIPTANTEAFF
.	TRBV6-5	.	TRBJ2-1	TGTGCCAGCAGTTACTCAGAGGGAGTGGAGCAGTTCTTC	CASSYSEGVEQFF
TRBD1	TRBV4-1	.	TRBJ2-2	TGCGCCAGCAGCCAAGGGACAGGGGGTTTCTGGGCCGGGGAGCTGTTTTTT	CASSQGTGGFWAGELFF
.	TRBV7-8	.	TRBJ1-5	TGTGCCAGCAGCTTAAACGCGGGGGGGTTGACGGCCCAGCATTTT	CASSLNAGGLTAQHF
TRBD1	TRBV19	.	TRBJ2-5	TGTGCCAGTAGTATGCGTCGCAGGGGGCTTGAAGAAGAGACCCAGTACTTC	CASSMRRRGLEEETQYF
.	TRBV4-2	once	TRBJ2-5	TGTGCCAGCAGCCTGTTTCCGGGTCAAGAGACCCAGTACTTC	CASSLFPGQETQYF
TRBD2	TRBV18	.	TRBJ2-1	TGTGCCAGCTCAGAGACTAGCTCCGGATACAATGAGCAGTTCTTC	CASSETSSGYNEQFF
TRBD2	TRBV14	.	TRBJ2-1	TGTGCCACCCAACCCCCGGCTAGCGGGGTTAACAGTGAGCAGTTCTTC	CATQPPASGVNSEQFF
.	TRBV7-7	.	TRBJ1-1	TGTGCTAGCAGCTTAGGAGGGCTGTGGACAGAGAACACTGAAGCTTTCTTT	CASSLGGLWTENTEAFF
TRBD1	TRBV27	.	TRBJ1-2	TGTGCCAGCAGTCTGTCCCAGGGGGGAGGCTACACCTTC	CASSLSQGGGYTF
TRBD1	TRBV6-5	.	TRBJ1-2	TGTGCCAGCAGTCCTTGGACAGGGCCGTATGGCTACACCTTC	CASSPWTGPYGYTF
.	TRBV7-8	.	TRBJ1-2	TGTGCCAGCCACCCCGGGGGTCGAGCTCCTAACTATGGCTACACCTTC	CASHPGGRAPNYGYTF
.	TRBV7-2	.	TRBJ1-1	TGTGCCAGCAGCTTGGGCAAGAACACTGAAGCTTTCTTT	CASSLGKNTEAFF